Given below is one TCR beta chain in context. Its target is not known. Researchers ran immunoSEQ v3.0 at survey level. For every sample, sequencing targeted roughly 40,000-50,000 T-cell genomes. The table came from immunoSEQ multiplex PCR; TCRdb's copy has only in-frame clones and leaves some out. The sample holds 25,000 to 30,000 clones, 65% to 85% seen once. This sample is drawn from a study of long-term antiretroviral therapy in people with HIV. Trimming took 5 bases from V and 4 from J, leaving 6 bases between them. CDR3 length equals 12 residues. Germline V gives CDR1 SEHNR, CDR2 FQNEAQ (reference sequence). At least two post-ART and at least one pre-ART PBMC sample were available for each donor. Study-level points and caveats: Transplant donor controls retained higher diversity, though diversity increased after ART.

Sequencing used unsorted PBMCs, obtained 0.4 years after starting antiretroviral therapy. The chain joins TRBV7-9 to TRBJ1-5, with D uncertain. The clonotype originates from a man younger than 35 with HIV. The CDR3 bases are TGTGCCAGCAGCCCCATTAATCAGCCCCAGCATTTT. Translating gives CASSPINQPQHF.